The source of this T cell receptor beta chain is a study of cytomegalovirus exposure and HLA in healthy donors. Overall study findings and caveats: Certain sequence variants were highly shared and formed a cluster, and this cluster was likely a sequencing artifact.

The CDR3 runs 11 residues. Germline-derived CDR1 and CDR2 are WSHSY and SAAADI. To note about this clone: Its antigen is not known. A junction boundary mismatches the germline segment, possibly from a read error.

Primers included in the PCR were 60 Vbeta and 13 Jbeta primers. Sequencing used immunoSEQ multiplex PCR; TCRdb keeps in-frame clones, though not all of them. The sample yields 65,000 to 85,000 clones, about three quarters seen once. V usage is TRBV10-2 and J usage is TRBJ1-2; no clear D gene. Sequenced material: PBMCs. The receptor comes from a man aged 45-65 years in good health and CMV-seropositive. The CDR3 loop reads CASRTGSIPEF. In DNA form, the CDR3 reads TGCGCCAGCCGTACGGGGAGCATCCCGGAGTTC.